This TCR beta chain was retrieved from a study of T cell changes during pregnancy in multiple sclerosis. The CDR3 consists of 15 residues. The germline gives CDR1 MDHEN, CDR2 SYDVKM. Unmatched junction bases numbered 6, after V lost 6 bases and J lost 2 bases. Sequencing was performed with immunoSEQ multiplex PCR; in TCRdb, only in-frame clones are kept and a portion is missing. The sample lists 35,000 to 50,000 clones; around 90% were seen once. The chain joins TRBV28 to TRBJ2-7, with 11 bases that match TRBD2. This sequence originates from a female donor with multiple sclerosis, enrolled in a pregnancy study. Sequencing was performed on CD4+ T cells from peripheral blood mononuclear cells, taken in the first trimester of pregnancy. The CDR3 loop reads CASSLGLAGAYEQYF. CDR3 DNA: TGTGCCAGCAGCCTAGGACTAGCGGGCGCCTACGAGCAGTACTTC.